A single sample gave rise to the 24 T cell receptor beta chains below, sequenced in a study of blood T cell repertoires in COVID-19. Produced via immunoSEQ multiplex PCR; TCRdb's table is partial and in-frame only. This table holds approximately 200,000 clones, approximately 79% found once. The sequenced material came from peripheral blood. The receptors come from a man in his fifties or sixties with active or convalescent COVID-19.

This clone has only one observation. V and J are TRBV24-1 and TRBJ2-1; unclear D gene. Trimming removed 4 bases at V and 5 bases at J, with 14 bases between. CDR1 is KGHDR, CDR2 SFDVKD, per germline. This CDR3 contains 15 residues. The CDR3 protein is CATSDYGRQNNEQFF. The CDR3 DNA sequence: TGTGCCACCAGTGACTACGGCAGACAAAACAATGAGCAGTTCTTC.

In this sample, this clone turned up once. V and J are TRBV5-1 and TRBJ1-6; a weak D match, TRBD1 (6 bases). The CDR3 runs to 15 residues. Trimming shortened V by 5 bases and J by 9 bases, and 18 bases separated the two germline ends. Germline V gene lookup returns CDR1 SGHRS and CDR2 YFSETQ. The CDR3 is CASSNGMTGGSPLHF. The CDR3 nucleotides are TGCGCCAGCAGTAACGGTATGACAGGAGGTTCACCCCTCCACTTT.

V gene TRBV30 combines with J gene TRBJ1-6; TRBD1 matches 9 bases. This CDR3 spans 14 amino acids. V lost 0 bases and J lost 7; bases outside the gene matches: 1. The germline V gene encodes CDR1 GTSNPN and CDR2 SVGIG (reference sequence). CDR3 coding DNA: TGTGCCTGGAGTGTAACAGGGGGCAATTCACCCCTCCACTTT. Translation: CAWSVTGGNSPLHF.

The chain recombines TRBV5-4 with TRBJ2-7; 11 positions match TRBD1. V shed 3 bases and J 6 bases; nucleotides not matched to a gene: 11. The germline gives CDR1 SGHNT, CDR2 YYREEE (reference sequence). The CDR3 runs 16 residues. CDR3 in DNA: TGTGCCAGCAGCTCTGGGGGGACAGGGGGATATGGCGAGCAGTACTTC. Amino acid sequence: CASSSGGTGGYGEQYF.

The V call is TRBV11-1, the J call TRBJ1-2, with D tentatively TRBD1 (6 bases). The CDR3 runs 13 residues. Looked up from germline, CDR1 is SGHAT and CDR2 is FQDESV (reference sequence). Trimming left V 5 bases short and J 6 bases short, with 13 bases between. CDR3 bases: TGTGCCAGCAGCCTACAACAGGGAGATGGCTACACCTTC. As protein: CASSLQQGDGYTF.

The V gene is TRBV5-5, the J gene TRBJ2-1; tentatively, D is TRBD2 (6 bases). Looked up from germline, CDR1 is SGHKS and CDR2 is YYEKEE (reference sequence). V lost 3 bases and J 12 bases, leaving 19 bases between the germline ends. The CDR3 covers 14 residues. DNA of the CDR3: TGTGCCAGCAGCTGGGACCCCGCGGGAAAGATGCAGTTCTTC. It specifies CASSWDPAGKMQFF.

This clone was seen repeatedly, ten times or more. V usage is TRBV4-3 and J usage is TRBJ2-7, with a possible D match to TRBD2 (5 bases). V lost 0 bases to trimming and J lost 0 bases, with 15 bases between them. CDR3 size: 17 residues. The V gene's germline CDR1 is LGHNA and CDR2 YSLEER. For the CDR3, the DNA is TGCGCCAGCAGCCAAGATCGGCGAGGGTGGAGCTCCTACGAGCAGTACTTC. Translation: CASSQDRRGWSSYEQYF.

The genes are TRBV5-1 and TRBJ2-7, with 8 bases lining up with TRBD2. Germline trimming cut 2 bases from V and 3 bases from J; bases unmatched to any gene: 4. This CDR3 has 14 amino acids. Germline lookup yields CDR1 SGHRS and CDR2 YFSETQ. DNA of the CDR3: TGCGCCAGCAGCTTACCTAGCGGGCACTACGAGCAGTACTTC. This translates into CASSLPSGHYEQYF.

The chain is built from TRBV5-1 and TRBJ1-3; D not certain. Germline V gene sequence: CDR1 SGHRS, CDR2 YFSETQ. The ends were cut back, 0 bases at V and 3 bases at J, with 10 bases in the middle. This CDR3 spans 15 amino acids. The CDR3 DNA sequence: TGCGCCAGCAGCTTGGGACAATCAGGTGGAAACACCATATATTTT. Translation gives CASSLGQSGGNTIYF.

The genes are TRBV5-1 and TRBJ2-7; TRBD2 aligns across 11 bases. The CDR3 runs to 14 residues. The V segment lost 4 bases and the J segment 6 bases; nucleotides outside the gene matches: 6. Germline CDR1 and CDR2: SGHRS and YFSETQ. The DNA for the CDR3 is TGCGCCAGCAGCCCCGGGACTAGCGGTATCGAGCAGTACTTC. Its protein is CASSPGTSGIEQYF.

This sequence joins TRBV7-9 and TRBJ1-1; the match to TRBD1 covers 11 bases. Per germline, CDR1 SEHNR and CDR2 FQNEAQ (reference sequence). V dropped 5 bases and J dropped 3; count of bases not matched to a gene: 2. The CDR3 has 14 residues. In DNA form, the CDR3 reads TGTGCCAGCAGCGCGGGACAGGGGGACACTGAAGCTTTCTTT. This codes for CASSAGQGDTEAFF. Supplemented by reference TRBV7-9 and TRBJ1-1, the full variable domain reads DTGVSQNPRHKITKRGQNVTFRCDPISEHNRLYWYRQTLGQGPEFLTYFQNEAQLEKSRLLSDRFSAERPKGSFSTLEIQRTEQGDSAMYLCASSAGQGDTEAFFGQGTRLTVV.

The chain uses TRBV5-4 and TRBJ2-7; 8 nucleotides agree with TRBD1. With V trimmed by 4 bases and J by 1 base, 7 bases remained unmatched. Germline V gene lookup returns CDR1 SGHNT and CDR2 YYREEE (reference sequence). This CDR3 is built from 15 residues. The CDR3 bases are TGTGCCAGCAGCGGGGATGACAGGGGTTCCTACGAGCAGTACTTC. Translation gives CASSGDDRGSYEQYF.

This chain connects TRBV28 to TRBJ1-1, with D perhaps matching TRBD1 (5 bases). Germline CDR1 reads MDHEN; CDR2 reads SYDVKM. V lost 1 base and J 0 bases, leaving 12 bases between the germline ends. This CDR3 has 16 amino acids. The CDR3 is CASSLFAGGMNTEAFF. CDR3 coding DNA: TGTGCCAGCAGTTTATTCGCGGGGGGGATGAACACTGAAGCTTTCTTT.

V and J are TRBV6-5 and TRBJ1-5; TRBD1 might be the D (5 bases). The germline V gene encodes CDR1 MNHEY and CDR2 SVGAGI. The V end lost 8 bases, the J end lost 7 bases, and 18 bases lay between the germline ends. The CDR3 contains 14 residues. CDR3 coding DNA: TGTGCCAGCTGCCGGGCGGGGCGCGACCAGCCCCAGCATTTT. Translated, it gives CASCRAGRDQPQHF.

This chain joins TRBV9 and TRBJ2-7; a possible D gene is TRBD1 (6 bases). The CDR3 is 12 amino acids. V dropped 5 bases and J dropped 7 bases, with 13 bases sitting between them. Germline V gene sequence: CDR1 SGDLS, CDR2 YYNGEE. CDR3: CASSSQGREQYF. In DNA form, the CDR3 reads TGTGCCAGCAGTTCACAGGGTAGGGAGCAGTACTTC.

This sequence joins TRBV7-2 and TRBJ2-7, with D perhaps matching TRBD1 (5 bases). Germline CDR1 reads SGHTA; CDR2 reads FQGNSA. The CDR3 has 13 residues. The V gene lost 1 base and the J gene lost 3 bases, with 7 bases spanning the gap. CDR3 in DNA: TGTGCCAGCAGCTTAGGACAGATCTACGAGCAGTACTTC. Translation gives CASSLGQIYEQYF.

The chain recombines TRBV9 with TRBJ2-3; 8 bases align to TRBD1. The germline V gene encodes CDR1 SGDLS and CDR2 YYNGEE. V shed 3 bases, J shed 0 bases, and the junction held 6 bases outside the gene matches. The CDR3 covers 16 residues. The CDR3 region is CASSGRTGFSTDTQYF. DNA of the CDR3: TGTGCCAGCAGCGGACGGACAGGGTTTAGCACAGATACGCAGTATTTT.

The chain uses TRBV6-5 and TRBJ2-1; tentative D call: TRBD1 (5 bases). Germline V gives CDR1 MNHEY, CDR2 SVGAGI. This CDR3 comprises 12 residues. V lost 2 bases to trimming and J lost 10 bases, with 9 bases between them. CDR3 amino acids: CASSYTTGEQFF. CDR3 DNA sequence: TGTGCCAGCAGTTACACTACAGGAGAGCAGTTCTTC.

This chain links TRBV19 with TRBJ1-1, with D unresolved. This CDR3 is built from 12 residues. Trimming removed 5 bases from V and 6 bases from J, with 10 bases in between. Germline V gives CDR1 LNHDA, CDR2 SQIVND (reference sequence). DNA of the CDR3: TGTGCCAGTAGTCCGGGTTTCGCTGAAGCTTTCTTT. Translation gives CASSPGFAEAFF.

CDR3 in amino acids: CASTEVAGVETQYF. The CDR3 region has the DNA TGTGCCAGCACAGAGGTAGCGGGAGTAGAGACCCAGTACTTC. V gene TRBV5-6 combines with J gene TRBJ2-5; 9 bases agree with TRBD2. The V gene's germline CDR1 is SGHDT and CDR2 YYEEEE. This CDR3 is 14 amino acids long. The V gene end was trimmed by 6 bases and the J gene end by 4 bases; junction bases not matched to a gene: 7.

This rearrangement joins TRBV19 to TRBJ2-2; 11 nucleotides line up with TRBD1. From germline, CDR1 is LNHDA and CDR2 SQIVND (reference sequence). The V segment lost 8 bases and the J segment 0 bases; nucleotides outside the gene matches: 8. The CDR3 extends over 17 amino acids. This CDR3 is CASLGQGVAANTGELFF. The CDR3 nucleotides are TGTGCCAGTTTGGGACAGGGGGTGGCTGCGAACACCGGGGAGCTGTTTTTT.

The chain recombines TRBV19 with TRBJ1-5, with TRBD1 identical over 10 bases. The CDR3 runs 18 residues. The germline CDR1 and CDR2 sequences are LNHDA and SQIVND (reference sequence). The trim removed 4 bases at V and 1 base at J, leaving 10 bases unmatched. CDR3 loop: CASSTRGTGVGSNQPQHF. CDR3 bases: TGTGCCAGTAGTACGCGCGGGACAGGGGTAGGAAGCAATCAGCCCCAGCATTTT. Combining the CDR3 with reference TRBV19 and TRBJ1-5 gives the whole variable domain DGGITQSPKYLFRKEGQNVTLSCEQNLNHDAMYWYRQDPGQGLRLIYYSQIVNDFQKGDIAEGYSVSREKKESFPLTVTSAQKNPTAFYLCASSTRGTGVGSNQPQHFGDGTRLSIL.

This clone appeared many times. V is TRBV18 and J is TRBJ1-1, with D tentatively TRBD1 (5 bases). The CDR3 is 13 residues long. V dropped 8 bases and J dropped 6 bases, with 16 bases sitting between them. Germline loops: CDR1 KGHSH, CDR2 LQKENI. The CDR3 DNA reads TGTGCCAGCGCGACAGTATCGAAGGCTGAAGCTTTCTTT. Protein sequence: CASATVSKAEAFF.

This chain links TRBV5-1 with TRBJ2-7; TRBD2 aligns across 8 bases. The CDR3 totals 14 residues. The V and J ends lost 4 bases and 5 bases, in that order; junction bases with no gene match: 8. Per germline, CDR1 SGHRS and CDR2 YFSETQ. The DNA of the CDR3 is TGCGCCAGCAGCATGAGCGGGAGAATCGACGAGCAGTACTTC. Protein product: CASSMSGRIDEQYF.